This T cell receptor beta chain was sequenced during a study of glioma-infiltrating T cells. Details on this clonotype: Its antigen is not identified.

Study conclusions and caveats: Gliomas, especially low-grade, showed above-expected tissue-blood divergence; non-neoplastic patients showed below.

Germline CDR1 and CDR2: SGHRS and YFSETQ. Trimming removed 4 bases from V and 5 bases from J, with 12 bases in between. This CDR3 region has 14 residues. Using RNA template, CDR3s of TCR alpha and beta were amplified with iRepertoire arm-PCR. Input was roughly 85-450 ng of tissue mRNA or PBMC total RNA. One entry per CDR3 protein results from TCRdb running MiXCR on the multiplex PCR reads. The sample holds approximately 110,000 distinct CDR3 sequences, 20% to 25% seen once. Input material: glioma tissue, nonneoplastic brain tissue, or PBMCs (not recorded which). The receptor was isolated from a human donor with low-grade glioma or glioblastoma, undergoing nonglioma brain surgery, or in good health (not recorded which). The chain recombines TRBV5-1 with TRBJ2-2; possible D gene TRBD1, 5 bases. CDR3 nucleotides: TGCGCCAGCAGCCCTGACAGCGTTACCGGGGAGCTGTTTTTT. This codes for CASSPDSVTGELFF.